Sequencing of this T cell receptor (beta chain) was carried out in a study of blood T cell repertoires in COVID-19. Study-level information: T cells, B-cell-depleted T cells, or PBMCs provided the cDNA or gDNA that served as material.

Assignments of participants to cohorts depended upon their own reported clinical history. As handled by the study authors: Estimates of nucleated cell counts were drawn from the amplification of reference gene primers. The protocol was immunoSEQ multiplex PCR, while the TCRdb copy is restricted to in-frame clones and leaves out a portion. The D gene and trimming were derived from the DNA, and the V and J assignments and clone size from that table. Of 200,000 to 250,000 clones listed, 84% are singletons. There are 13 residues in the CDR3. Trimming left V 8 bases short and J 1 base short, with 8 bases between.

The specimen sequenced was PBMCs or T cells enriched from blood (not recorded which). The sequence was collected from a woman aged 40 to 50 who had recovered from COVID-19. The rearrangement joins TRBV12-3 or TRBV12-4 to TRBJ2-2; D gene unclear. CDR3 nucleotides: TGTGCCAGCCAGCTAGGGAACACCGGGGAGCTGTTTTTT. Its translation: CASQLGNTGELFF.